This entry concerns a single T cell receptor (beta chain). The entry originates in a study of blood T cells in healthy people across ages. A sample-barcoded 5' primer and a J-beta primer mix were used in a second PCR of roughly 7 to 11 cycles. Each cDNA molecule received a tag from a template-switch adaptor that had 12 random nucleotides. TCRdb independently ran MiXCR on the 5' RACE reads; one entry per CDR3 protein. Found here are more than 700,000 distinct CDR3 sequences, about 47% of them singletons; the top ten hold less than 20%. Germline lookup yields CDR1 SGHTA and CDR2 FQGTGA. The CDR3 runs to 14 residues. The V gene lost 5 bases and the J gene lost 4 bases, with 14 bases spanning the gap.

The rearrangement uses TRBV7-3 and TRBJ1-2; a possible D gene is TRBD1 (5 bases). The sequence was obtained from a man older than 75 in good health. Material: blood. CDR3 region: CASSPGTGSYGYTF. In DNA form, the CDR3 reads TGTGCCAGCAGCCCAGGGACGGGCAGCTATGGCTACACCTTC.